These T cell receptor beta chains were read from a single sample in a study of identical twins. TCRdb called the 5' RACE reads again in MiXCR, with one record for every CDR3 protein. The sample shows around 340,000 distinct CDR3 sequences, about 12% of them seen only once. The same sample was also studied in work on yellow fever vaccine responses in identical twins.

Sequenced input: CD8+ T cells sorted from blood. These receptors originate from a woman aged 18-29 years in good health. Both conserved end residues are part of each CDR3. Each record gives: clone size, V gene, D gene, J gene, CDR3 DNA, CDR3 protein. The D gene is left open where the match is weak. Clone size is given for some rows only: seen once, a few or many times, or a class if the clone is expanded.

.,TRBV6-2/TRBV6-3,.,TRBJ2-5,TGTGCCAGCAGTTACTCACCGGGACGGAGCCAAGAGACCCAGTACTTC,CASSYSPGRSQETQYF
.,TRBV7-3,.,TRBJ1-1,TGTGCCAGCAGCTTATCATCCGAGACTGAAGCTTTCTTT,CASSLSSETEAFF
many,TRBV4-2,.,TRBJ2-1,TGTGCCAGCAGCCAATTGGGGCCCCACAATGAGCAGTTCTTC,CASSQLGPHNEQFF
.,TRBV6-2/TRBV6-3,TRBD2,TRBJ2-1,TGTGCCAGCAAACAACTAGCGGGGGCCTACAATGAGCAGTTCTTC,CASKQLAGAYNEQFF
few,TRBV20-1,.,TRBJ1-5,TGCAGTGCTAGAGTGGGGATGAGCAATCAGCCCCAGCATTTT,CSARVGMSNQPQHF
.,TRBV20-1,.,TRBJ2-1,TGCAGTGCTAACCGTGAGAGCAATGAGCAGTTCTTC,CSANRESNEQFF
few,TRBV12-5,.,TRBJ2-2,TGTGCTAGTGTTGAGGGGAGCGGGGAGCTGTTTTTT,CASVEGSGELFF
.,TRBV2,.,TRBJ1-2,TGTGCCACCATCCAGGGAGGTGGCTACACCTTC,CATIQGGGYTF
.,TRBV20-1,.,TRBJ1-1,TGCAGTGCTAGGGGGAGACAGCAGAACACTGAAGCTTTCTTT,CSARGRQQNTEAFF
many,TRBV9,.,TRBJ2-1,TGTGCCAGCAGCGTAGGGGGCGGGAACGGCAAAGACAATGAGCAGTTCTTC,CASSVGGGNGKDNEQFF
many,TRBV12-3/TRBV12-4,.,TRBJ2-1,TGTGCCAGCAGTTTCGGCGGATACAATGAGCAGTTCTTC,CASSFGGYNEQFF
.,TRBV24-1,.,TRBJ2-7,TGTGCCACCAGTGATCCGGGGTTAGGTCACGAGCAGTACTTC,CATSDPGLGHEQYF
few,TRBV4-1,.,TRBJ2-5,TGCGCCAGCAGCCGGACAGCTGTCTGGGACGAGACCCAGTACTTC,CASSRTAVWDETQYF
.,TRBV13,.,TRBJ1-2,TGTGCCAGCAGCTTAGCCAGGGACTATGGCTACACCTTC,CASSLARDYGYTF
many,TRBV9,.,TRBJ2-1,TGTGCCAGCAGCACAGGGGGGGATGAGCAGTTCTTC,CASSTGGDEQFF
many,TRBV24-1,.,TRBJ2-1,TGTGCCACCAGTTCTGGGTCGGGGGCTAACTACAATGAGCAGTTCTTC,CATSSGSGANYNEQFF
few,TRBV3-1,TRBD2,TRBJ2-1,TGTGCCAGCAGCCACCGCAGGGGACTAGCGGGGGATACCCAGTCCTACAATGAGCAGTTCTTC,CASSHRRGLAGDTQSYNEQFF
.,TRBV4-1,.,TRBJ2-2,TGCGCCAGCAGCAAAGGGGACATCTCCGCCACCGGGGAGCTGTTTTTT,CASSKGDISATGELFF
many,TRBV20-1,.,TRBJ2-7,TGCAGTGCTAGAGATAAGTCTAGCTACGAGCAGTACTTC,CSARDKSSYEQYF
.,TRBV5-4,TRBD1,TRBJ2-1,TGTGCCAGCAGCTTGGAGACAGGGAATTTCGATGAGCAGTTCTTC,CASSLETGNFDEQFF
few,TRBV19,TRBD1,TRBJ2-7,TGTGCCAGTAGTATTGGGACAGGGACCTACGAGCAGTACTTC,CASSIGTGTYEQYF
few,TRBV5-1,TRBD2,TRBJ2-1,TGCGCCAGCAGCTTGGAGATACTAGCGGACGTTTCCTACAATGAGCAGTTCTTC,CASSLEILADVSYNEQFF
few,TRBV4-1,.,TRBJ2-2,TGCGCCAGCAGCCAAAAACGAGAGGGTTTTTACCGGGAGCTGTTTTTT,CASSQKREGFYRELFF
few,TRBV2,TRBD2,TRBJ2-7,TGTGCCAGCAGACCCAGTCGGGGGCTAGCGGGAGGTCGGGAGCAGTACTTC,CASRPSRGLAGGREQYF
.,TRBV28,.,TRBJ2-7,TGTGCCAGCAGCCCCCTGCGAGAAACCTACGAGCAGTACTTC,CASSPLRETYEQYF